The clone carrying this T cell receptor (beta chain) has just a few counts. The antigen remains undetermined. These data are taken from a study of beta chain features in type 1 diabetes. The sequenced template was cDNA made from the entire isolated RNA. Some clones are missing from TCRdb's copy, which holds only in-frame ones; the method was immunoSEQ multiplex PCR. The sample has around 250,000 clones, around 68% seen once; the top ten hold about 0.051%. Markers CD45RO/CCR7/CD25/CD127/CD95/CD27 served to sort CD4+ naive, central memory, regulatory and stem cell-like memory cells. V shed 4 bases and J 3 bases; nucleotides not matched to a gene: 4. The CDR3 has 16 residues. CDR1 and CDR2 (germline): MGHRA, YSYEKL. Study findings and constraints: Sequencing from cDNA could over-represent high-TCR-expressing cells. A PCR bias possibly favoring shorter templates would apply equally to patients and controls.

This receptor was taken from a man younger than 40 in good health. The chain carries TRBV4-1 and TRBJ2-5, with 14 nucleotides matching TRBD2. The source material was naive CD4+ T cells from blood. As DNA, the CDR3 is TGCGCCAGCAGCCGTGGGACTAGCGGGAGTAAAGAGACCCAGTACTTC. Translated, it gives CASSRGTSGSKETQYF.